These T cell receptor beta chains were read from a single sample in a study of glioma-infiltrating T cells after dendritic cell vaccination. Data came from immunoSEQ multiplex PCR; TCRdb stores just in-frame clones and leaves some out. The repertoire consists of 95,000 or so clones, with approximately 81% occurring once and the leading ten covering 2.5% to 3.5%. This sample comprised blood, obtained before dendritic cell vaccination. These receptors originate from a human donor with glioblastoma. The CDR3 runs from the conserved cysteine through the conserved F or W.

v_call	cdr3_length	j_call	cdr3_aa
TRBV29-1	13	TRBJ2-7	CSVVPAGGYEQYF
TRBV6-5	14	TRBJ2-1	CASSRGARGYEQFF
TRBV28	15	TRBJ1-1	CASSLPYAGGTEAFF
TRBV4-2	15	TRBJ2-7	CASSHEASGSYEQYF
TRBV5-1	15	TRBJ1-2	CASSLVLDSNYGYTF
TRBV9	15	TRBJ2-5	CASSVRQGLSETQYF
TRBV4-2	16	TRBJ2-7	CASSQVQLAGTYEQYF
TRBV6-5	14	TRBJ2-1	CASSYSISEDEQFF
TRBV6-6	14	TRBJ1-2	CASSSRYPTGGYTF
TRBV4-3	15	TRBJ2-3	CASSQVRGSTDTQYF
TRBV7-4	17	TRBJ2-7	CASSLPELAGLAYEQYF
TRBV4-1	15	TRBJ1-2	CASSQTGTLNGGYTF
TRBV5-4	13	TRBJ1-1	CASSLGQEREAFF
TRBV5-1	15	TRBJ2-3	CASSPLTGGTDTQYF
TRBV6-6	12	TRBJ1-1	CASSQGRTEAFF
TRBV10-3	13	TRBJ1-2	CAISGMHGYGYTF
TRBV5-1	14	TRBJ1-5	CASSSGGSNQPQHF
TRBV6-6	14	TRBJ1-1	CASSLQGGYTEAFF
TRBV7-9	15	TRBJ1-5	CASSPPGHSNQPQHF
TRBV7-3	14	TRBJ2-3	CASSLNGGVDTQYF
TRBV5-1	13	TRBJ1-5	CASSLGESQPQHF
TRBV4-2	16	TRBJ2-1	CASSPRASGGDNEQFF
TRBV14	18	TRBJ2-1	CASSHRQSGRAKNNEQFF
TRBV11-3	11	TRBJ2-1	CASSLAGGQFF
TRBV6-1	11	TRBJ2-7	CASRQGYEQYF
TRBV18	15	TRBJ1-1	CASSPLGQKNTEAFF
TRBV5-8	15	TRBJ1-1	CASSKGFWGGVEAFF
TRBV2	13	TRBJ1-1	CASSEAGVAEAFF
TRBV2	14	TRBJ1-5	CASSRGQGSQPQHF
TRBV9	17	TRBJ2-3	CASSVAPSSSLTDTQYF
TRBV2	14	TRBJ1-1	CASSGDSEYTEAFF
TRBV6-5	14	TRBJ2-5	CASRPSGGPETQYF
TRBV2	14	TRBJ1-5	CASSETGQAAREHF
TRBV2	18	TRBJ1-1	CASSRTQGLTTLNTEAFF
TRBV7-2	16	TRBJ2-3	CASSLLGGLSTDTQYF
TRBV18	11	TRBJ2-3	CASSPGDREYF
TRBV5-4	13	TRBJ1-1	CASSFYSTTEAFF
TRBV11-1	13	TRBJ1-1	CASTRGLNTEAFF
TRBV9	15	TRBJ2-7	CASSPGGTVSYEQYF
TRBV7-8	13	TRBJ1-1	CASSLSRNTEAFF
TRBV7-2	16	TRBJ2-7	CASSLLQTGVRDEQYF
TRBV5-1	14	TRBJ1-1	CASSLPRATAEAFF
TRBV29-1	14	TRBJ1-1	CSVDTTEFGTEAFF
TRBV9	15	TRBJ1-1	CASSLGQGAITEAFF
TRBV6-1	15	TRBJ2-1	CASSGLAGGQNEQFF
TRBV18	16	TRBJ1-5	CASSPPTGVPNQPQHF
TRBV14	15	TRBJ1-3	CASSQVGTGGNTIYF
TRBV5-1	13	TRBJ2-2	CASTQGTTGELFF
TRBV10-3	16	TRBJ2-1	CAISKIGSSGGNEQFF
TRBV19	15	TRBJ2-6	CASSTTGTRANVLTF
TRBV7-6	14	TRBJ1-2	CASSSGTATYGYTF
TRBV25-1	15	TRBJ2-3	CASRRGTGSTDTQYF
TRBV5-4	14	TRBJ1-3	CASSLQGAENTIYF
TRBV5-4	14	TRBJ2-7	CASSPRGGRYEQYF
TRBV6-1	15	TRBJ2-4	CASSEALGDENIQYF
TRBV30	13	TRBJ1-2	CAWKRPGSYGYTF
TRBV4-3	18	TRBJ2-1	CASSQAGTSGRAAAEQFF
TRBV29-1	14	TRBJ1-3	CSGNIGGSGNTIYF